A single sample is the source of the 25 T cell receptor beta chains below, sequenced in a study of T cell responses to AZD1222 COVID-19 vaccine. Sequencing used immunoSEQ multiplex PCR; TCRdb keeps in-frame clones, though not all of them. Of about 110,000 clones listed, approximately 89% are singletons. The specimen comprised peripheral blood, sampled 28 days after the second AZD1222 dose. These receptors were obtained from an adult who received the AZD1222 COVID-19 vaccine.

This chain joins TRBV19 and TRBJ2-5; D perhaps matches TRBD2 (6 bases). V was cut by 4 bases and J by 5 bases, with 17 bases left in between. The germline V gene has CDR1 LNHDA and CDR2 SQIVND (reference sequence). This CDR3 has 15 residues. This chain's CDR3 is CASSTQKGTWETQYF. CDR3 nucleotides: TGTGCCAGTAGTACCCAAAAGGGGACTTGGGAGACCCAGTACTTC.

J is TRBJ2-7 and V is TRBV5-6; D is perhaps TRBD2 (6 bases). The germline CDR1 and CDR2 sequences are SGHDT and YYEEEE. The CDR3 is 12 residues long. The V gene lost 2 bases and the J gene lost 6 bases, with 9 bases spanning the gap. The CDR3 sequence is CASSFKEGEQYF. The CDR3 bases are TGTGCCAGCAGCTTTAAGGAGGGCGAGCAGTACTTC.

The table lists this clone with a count of one. V is TRBV3-1 (or the pseudogene TRBV3-2) and J is TRBJ1-2; no reliable D call. CDR1 is LGHDT and CDR2 is YNNKEL in the germline V gene (reference sequence). Trimming pared 0 bases from V and 2 bases from J, leaving 10 bases between. The length of the CDR3 is 15 residues. This CDR3 is CASSQDRRQNYGYTF. The CDR3 DNA reads as TGTGCCAGCAGCCAAGATCGGCGGCAGAACTATGGCTACACCTTC.

V and J are TRBV30 and TRBJ2-7; the match to TRBD2 covers 7 bases. This CDR3 contains 12 residues. Germline V gene lookup returns CDR1 GTSNPN and CDR2 SVGIG (reference sequence). V gave up 0 bases and J gave up 6 bases; unmatched junction bases: 2. CDR3 region: CAWSVQRGEQYF. CDR3 in DNA: TGTGCCTGGAGTGTACAGCGGGGCGAGCAGTACTTC.

The chain links TRBV5-4 to TRBJ1-4; 8 bases align to TRBD1. V trimming: 0 bases; J trimming: 8 bases; junction bases outside the gene matches: 6. Germline V gene sequence: CDR1 SGHNT, CDR2 YYREEE (reference sequence). This CDR3 contains 15 residues. The chain's CDR3 is CASSLGTGTREKLFF. CDR3 nucleotides: TGTGCCAGCAGCTTGGGGACAGGGACAAGGGAAAAACTGTTTTTT.

This chain uses TRBV5-1 with TRBJ1-1; D remains ambiguous. In germline, CDR1 is SGHRS, CDR2 YFSETQ. CDR3 length: 13 amino acids. The V end was cut by 3 bases, the J end by 6 bases, with 12 bases between. This chain's CDR3 is CASSYARPAEAFF. CDR3 in DNA: TGCGCCAGCAGCTATGCCCGGCCAGCTGAAGCTTTCTTT.

The rearrangement links TRBV5-5 to TRBJ2-1, with 10 bases fitting TRBD2. The V gene end was trimmed by 0 bases and the J gene end by 4 bases; junction bases not matched to a gene: 1. Looked up from germline, CDR1 is SGHKS and CDR2 is YYEKEE (reference sequence). The CDR3 contains 15 residues. CDR3 amino acids: CASSLGGLAYNEQFF. The CDR3 DNA is TGTGCCAGCAGCTTGGGGGGACTAGCGTACAATGAGCAGTTCTTC.

CDR3 nucleotide sequence: TGTGCCAGCAGTTTAGGTTCTGGTCTTATCCGGAACACTGAAGCTTTCTTT. Translating gives CASSLGSGLIRNTEAFF. The V call is TRBV27, the J call TRBJ1-1; no clear D. The germline V gene has CDR1 MNHEY and CDR2 SMNVEV (reference sequence). V dropped 2 bases and J dropped 1 base, with 17 bases sitting between them. The CDR3 sequence is 17 residues long.

The chain has TRBV9 and TRBJ2-1; D unclear. Germline values: CDR1 SGDLS, CDR2 YYNGEE. The ends were cut back, 3 bases at V and 2 bases at J, with 12 bases in the middle. The CDR3 is made up of 15 amino acids. CDR3 bases: TGTGCCAGCAGCGGCGTAGTAGATCCCTACAATGAGCAGTTCTTC. The encoded protein is CASSGVVDPYNEQFF.

The V call is TRBV4-1, the J call TRBJ2-7; D may match TRBD1 or TRBD2 (6 bases each). Trimming shortened V by 0 bases and J by 7 bases, and 16 bases separated the two germline ends. The germline V gene encodes CDR1 MGHRA and CDR2 YSYEKL. This CDR3 spans 15 amino acids. CDR3 region: CASSQDTGALREQYF. DNA of the CDR3: TGCGCCAGCAGCCAAGATACGGGGGCGTTACGGGAGCAGTACTTC.

This chain connects TRBV19 to TRBJ1-1, with 7 bases aligning to TRBD1. CDR1 LNHDA and CDR2 SQIVND come from the germline V gene (reference sequence). V was pared by 4 bases and J by 0 bases, with 5 bases of the junction left unmatched. The CDR3 is 15 residues long. The CDR3 DNA follows: TGTGCCAGTAGTACCTCCGACAGGGTGAACACTGAAGCTTTCTTT. Its protein product is CASSTSDRVNTEAFF. The full variable domain, rest sourced from reference TRBV19 and TRBJ1-1, is DGGITQSPKYLFRKEGQNVTLSCEQNLNHDAMYWYRQDPGQGLRLIYYSQIVNDFQKGDIAEGYSVSREKKESFPLTVTSAQKNPTAFYLCASSTSDRVNTEAFFGQGTRLTVV.

CDR3 sequence (DNA): TGTGCCAGCAGCTTAGGGCTAGCGGAAGAGACCCAGTACTTC. It specifies CASSLGLAEETQYF. This chain joins TRBV7-9 and TRBJ2-5, with 7 bases identical to TRBD2. From germline, CDR1 is SEHNR and CDR2 FQNEAQ (reference sequence). The CDR3 extends over 14 amino acids. J was trimmed by 3 bases and V by 1 base; bases with no gene match: 2.

V is TRBV5-1 and J is TRBJ2-2, with 9 bases that match TRBD2. Germline-derived CDR1 and CDR2 are SGHRS and YFSETQ. V dropped 1 base and J dropped 7; count of bases not matched to a gene: 5. The CDR3 is made up of 15 amino acids. The CDR3, as DNA: TGCGCCAGCAGCTTGTCGCTAGCGGGAAGCGGGGAGCTGTTTTTT. This encodes CASSLSLAGSGELFF. The variable domain in full, completed from reference TRBV5-1 and TRBJ2-2, reads KAGVTQTPRYLIKTRGQQVTLSCSPISGHRSVSWYQQTPGQGLQFLFEYFSETQRNKGNFPGRFSGRQFSNSRSEMNVSTLELGDSALYLCASSLSLAGSGELFFGEGSRLTVL.

This clone was recorded once. The chain carries TRBV2 and TRBJ2-1; 9 bases agree with TRBD2. Per germline, CDR1 SNHLY and CDR2 FYNNEI. The CDR3 is 16 residues long. J was trimmed by 8 bases and V by 4 bases; bases with no gene match: 12. The CDR3 here is CASSGVASGKFDEQFF. DNA of the CDR3: TGTGCCAGCAGTGGAGTCGCTAGCGGGAAATTCGATGAGCAGTTCTTC.

The chain uses TRBV20-1 and TRBJ2-2, with D uncertain. This CDR3 is 14 amino acids long. In germline, CDR1 is DFQATT, CDR2 SNEGSKA (reference sequence). V lost 3 bases to trimming and J lost 6 bases, with 14 bases between them. CDR3 in DNA: TGCAGTGCTAGTCCCTCTAGTTATCCCGGGGAGCTGTTTTTT. Its protein is CSASPSSYPGELFF.

The gene calls are TRBV6-5 and TRBJ2-1; 8 nucleotides line up with TRBD1. Looked up from germline, CDR1 is MNHEY and CDR2 is SVGAGI. The CDR3 consists of 14 residues. Trimming took 5 bases from V and 4 from J; bases not matched to a gene: 4. DNA of the CDR3: TGTGCCAGCAGTCGGGACAGGCCTTACAATGAGCAGTTCTTC. It is translated as CASSRDRPYNEQFF.

The chain links TRBV7-9 to TRBJ2-7, with 8 bases identical to TRBD2. Germline CDR1 reads SEHNR; CDR2 reads FQNEAQ (reference sequence). The CDR3 has 13 residues. V lost 5 bases and J lost 7; bases outside the gene matches: 7. Here the CDR3 reads CASSTGGSREQYF. The CDR3 coding sequence is TGTGCCAGCAGCACGGGGGGGTCGAGGGAGCAGTACTTC.

On this clone: This sample includes further DNA sequences coding for the same CDR3. The chain is built from TRBV19 and TRBJ1-5, with D perhaps TRBD1 (6 bases). The CDR3 is 14 residues long. Trimming left V 3 bases short and J 0 bases short, with 6 bases between. The V gene's germline CDR1 is LNHDA and CDR2 SQIVND (reference sequence). The CDR3 is CASSIRGSNQPQHF. The CDR3 nucleotides read TGTGCCAGTAGTATCAGGGGTAGCAATCAGCCCCAGCATTTT.

The J gene is TRBJ1-1, the V gene TRBV4-2, with a tentative D call TRBD1 (5 bases). Germline CDR1 LGHNA, CDR2 YNFKEQ. This CDR3 has 15 amino acids. The ends were cut back, 0 bases at V and 4 bases at J, with 12 bases in the middle. The CDR3 region is CASSQDQGSGTEAFF. The DNA for the CDR3 is TGTGCCAGCAGCCAAGATCAGGGAAGCGGCACTGAAGCTTTCTTT.

V and J are TRBV2 and TRBJ1-5, with D perhaps TRBD1 (5 bases). From germline, CDR1 is SNHLY and CDR2 FYNNEI. The CDR3 totals 13 residues. Trimming took off 7 bases at V and 7 bases at J, with 14 bases between the two ends. CDR3 protein: CASTPGIGQPQHF. The CDR3 coding sequence is TGTGCCAGCACCCCAGGGATAGGCCAGCCCCAGCATTTT.

This chain uses TRBV6-5 with TRBJ2-7; a weak D match, TRBD2 (5 bases). V was clipped by 2 bases and J by 6 bases, with 17 bases between them. The CDR3 runs 15 residues. CDR1 is MNHEY, CDR2 SVGAGI, per germline. The CDR3 region is CASSYRAWGDGEQYF. In DNA, the CDR3 is TGTGCCAGCAGTTACCGGGCGTGGGGAGACGGCGAGCAGTACTTC.

The rearrangement joins TRBV7-9 to TRBJ2-5; D might be TRBD2 (5 bases). The CDR3 sequence is 16 residues long. V gave up 3 bases and J gave up 2 bases, with 16 bases separating them. Germline-derived CDR1 and CDR2 are SEHNR and FQNEAQ (reference sequence). CDR3: CASSFGLGRGQETQYF. Written as DNA, the CDR3 is TGTGCCAGCAGCTTCGGCCTAGGACGGGGTCAAGAGACCCAGTACTTC.

The rearrangement joins TRBV6-2 or TRBV6-3 to TRBJ1-1; D remains unclear. Germline V gene lookup returns CDR1 MNHEY and CDR2 SVGEGT. V lost 1 base and J 1 base, leaving 10 bases between the germline ends. The CDR3 runs 15 residues. CDR3 nucleotides: TGTGCCAGCAGTTACTTGGCCAGAGCGAACACTGAAGCTTTCTTT. This codes for CASSYLARANTEAFF.

The DNA of the CDR3 is TGTGCCAGCAGCTTAGCTAGCGGCCGGGTCTACGAGCAGTACTTC. It specifies CASSLASGRVYEQYF. The V call is TRBV7-2, the J call TRBJ2-7; a possible D gene is TRBD2 (6 bases). From germline, CDR1 is SGHTA and CDR2 FQGNSA. The V end was cut by 0 bases, the J end by 3 bases, with 12 bases between. This CDR3 has 15 residues.

The genes are TRBV9 and TRBJ1-2; D is undetermined. CDR1 is SGDLS, CDR2 YYNGEE, per germline. This CDR3 has 14 amino acids. V lost 3 bases, J lost 3 bases, and 12 bases lay in between. The CDR3 sequence: CASSGLYGHYGYTF. The CDR3 region has the DNA TGTGCCAGCAGCGGGCTTTACGGGCACTATGGCTACACCTTC.